These 23 T cell receptor beta chains were sequenced from one sample in a study of blood T cell repertoires in COVID-19. TCRdb's copy holds only in-frame clones and misses some; the assay was immunoSEQ multiplex PCR. The sample lists 150,000 to 200,000 clones; over 80% were seen once. Sequenced input: peripheral blood. The source is a woman aged 45-65 years with acute or convalescent COVID-19.

The V call is TRBV7-6, the J call TRBJ2-7, with a possible D match to TRBD1 (5 bases). CDR1 is SGHVS and CDR2 is FNYEAQ in the germline V gene. The ends were cut back, 0 bases at V and 4 bases at J, with 25 bases in the middle. The CDR3 length is 19 residues. The CDR3 DNA follows: TGTGCCAGCAGCTTAGCGGGGTGGGAAGGGGTTAATTCGGCTTACGAGCAGTACTTC. It yields the protein CASSLAGWEGVNSAYEQYF.

This sequence joins TRBV5-1 and TRBJ1-5; 11 bases fit TRBD1. This CDR3 has 18 residues. Germline V CDR1 and CDR2: SGHRS, YFSETQ. With V trimmed by 3 bases and J by 1 base, 9 bases remained unmatched. Here the CDR3 DNA reads TGCGCCAGCAGCTGGACAGGGGGCCACTATATGAGCAATCAGCCCCAGCATTTT. Protein: CASSWTGGHYMSNQPQHF.

The chain recombines TRBV19 with TRBJ2-3; 13 positions agree with TRBD2. V lost 3 bases to trimming and J lost 4 bases; unmatched junction nucleotides: 4. This CDR3 contains 16 residues. CDR1 LNHDA and CDR2 SQIVND come from the germline V gene (reference sequence). The CDR3 region is CASSMGLAGWADTQYF. CDR3 DNA: TGTGCCAGTAGTATGGGACTAGCGGGATGGGCAGATACGCAGTATTTT.

The chain combines TRBV18 with TRBJ1-4; D possibly corresponds to TRBD1 (5 bases). Germline CDR1 reads KGHSH; CDR2 reads LQKENI. Trimming cost V 0 bases and J 7 bases, with 12 bases left between them. The CDR3 extends over 15 amino acids. CDR3 sequence (DNA): TGTGCCAGCTCACCACCTCATCAGGGAGGTGAAAAACTGTTTTTT. Translation: CASSPPHQGGEKLFF.

In its sample, this clone was seen a few times. V and J are TRBV5-1 and TRBJ2-7; D not resolved. Germline CDR1 reads SGHRS; CDR2 reads YFSETQ. The CDR3 length is 12 residues. V lost 3 bases, J lost 6 bases, and 10 bases lay in between. CDR3 in DNA: TGCGCCAGCAGCTCGCAGTCGGGCGAGCAGTACTTC. Its protein product is CASSSQSGEQYF. Full variable domain (missing parts from reference TRBV5-1 and TRBJ2-7): KAGVTQTPRYLIKTRGQQVTLSCSPISGHRSVSWYQQTPGQGLQFLFEYFSETQRNKGNFPGRFSGRQFSNSRSEMNVSTLELGDSALYLCASSSQSGEQYFGPGTRLTVT.

V is TRBV4-3 and J is TRBJ2-7, with no clear D. The germline V gene has CDR1 LGHNA and CDR2 YSLEER. V shed 2 bases and J shed 6 bases, with 11 bases lying between them. The CDR3 runs to 13 residues. In DNA, the CDR3 is TGCGCCAGCAGCCAAATCCCTCTGGCCGAGCAGTACTTC. Amino acids: CASSQIPLAEQYF.

J is TRBJ2-5 and V is TRBV19, with no clear D. The CDR3 contains 14 residues. V lost 5 bases, J lost 0 bases, and 10 bases lay in between. CDR1 is LNHDA and CDR2 is SQIVND in the germline V gene (reference sequence). The CDR3 nucleotides are TGTGCCAGTAGTCGCGTTCCTTACCAAGAGACCCAGTACTTC. This sequence encodes CASSRVPYQETQYF.

This chain uses TRBV6-5 with TRBJ1-1, with a tentative D call TRBD1 (6 bases). Germline CDR1 reads MNHEY; CDR2 reads SVGAGI. V was clipped by 9 bases and J by 4 bases, with 18 bases between them. The CDR3 runs to 14 residues. The CDR3 sequence is CASIYRAFSTEAFF. The CDR3 coding sequence is TGTGCCAGTATCTACAGGGCTTTCTCCACTGAAGCTTTCTTT.

The chain joins TRBV6-2 or TRBV6-3 to TRBJ1-2, with TRBD1 as a possible D gene (5 bases). Trimming cost V 0 bases and J 6 bases, with 11 bases left between them. This CDR3 has 14 residues. The germline V gene encodes CDR1 MNHEY and CDR2 SVGEGT. The CDR3 bases are TGTGCCAGCAGTTACTCTTTGGCCAGGGATGGCTACACCTTC. Translation: CASSYSLARDGYTF.

The chain couples TRBV4-1 to TRBJ1-1; the D gene is possibly TRBD1 (5 bases). Germline-derived CDR1 and CDR2 are MGHRA and YSYEKL. Trimming removed 4 bases at V and 2 bases at J, with 14 bases between. The CDR3 has 15 amino acids. CDR3 in amino acids: CASSLIGALNTEAFF. The CDR3 bases are TGCGCCAGCAGCCTGATTGGGGCTCTCAACACTGAAGCTTTCTTT.

The chain joins TRBV6-6 to TRBJ1-2; a weak D match, TRBD1 (6 bases). V gave up 6 bases and J gave up 7 bases, with 15 bases separating them. This CDR3 is 13 amino acids long. Germline assignment: CDR1 MNHNY and CDR2 SVGAGI (reference sequence). CDR3 DNA: TGTGCCAGCAGGCACAGGGAAGGACTTGGCTACACCTTC. It yields the protein CASRHREGLGYTF.

This chain connects TRBV3-1 (or the pseudogene TRBV3-2) to TRBJ2-1; 10 bases fit TRBD2. The V gene end was trimmed by 5 bases and the J gene end by 7 bases; junction bases not matched to a gene: 5. Germline CDR1 and CDR2: LGHDT and YNNKEL (reference sequence). The CDR3 covers 14 residues. In nucleotides, the CDR3 is TGTGCCAGCAGCTACGGAGCGGGAGGGAATGAGCAGTTCTTC. Its translation is CASSYGAGGNEQFF.

This chain connects TRBV28 to TRBJ2-5; 9 bases align to TRBD1. This CDR3 region has 14 residues. Per the germline V gene, CDR1 is MDHEN and CDR2 is SYDVKM. J gave up 5 bases and V 3 bases, and 4 bases lay outside the gene matches. CDR3 loop: CASSFYRGLETQYF. CDR3 DNA sequence: TGTGCCAGCAGTTTTTACAGGGGGCTTGAGACCCAGTACTTC.

The chain combines TRBV18 with TRBJ1-1, with D perhaps matching TRBD1 (6 bases). The CDR3 consists of 15 residues. Deletions cut 1 base from V and 5 bases from J, with 14 bases between. The germline V gene encodes CDR1 KGHSH and CDR2 LQKENI. CDR3 residues: CASSPRQGIMTEAFF. CDR3 in DNA: TGTGCCAGCTCACCACGGCAGGGGATAATGACTGAAGCTTTCTTT.

This clone has more than one count but fewer than ten. The gene calls are TRBV27 and TRBJ2-6, with TRBD1 identical over 12 bases. Germline V gene data show CDR1 as MNHEY and CDR2 as SMNVEV (reference sequence). The CDR3 is 21 amino acids. V dropped 5 bases and J dropped 5; count of bases not matched to a gene: 19. CDR3 nucleotides: TGTGCCAGCAGTCCCAAGTTTAGAGTAGGGACAGGGGGCGCGAGGGCCAACGTCCTGACTTTC. Its protein is CASSPKFRVGTGGARANVLTF.

V is TRBV9 and J is TRBJ2-5, with a weak D call TRBD1 (5 bases). The germline V gene has CDR1 SGDLS and CDR2 YYNGEE. V shed 0 bases and J shed 5 bases, with 14 bases lying between them. This CDR3 spans 15 amino acids. CDR3 protein: CASSVGGVAGETQYF. The CDR3 bases are TGTGCCAGCAGCGTAGGGGGCGTTGCAGGGGAGACCCAGTACTTC.

This chain uses TRBV15 with TRBJ1-3; TRBD1 agrees at 7 bases. The CDR3 sequence is 18 residues long. Trimming cost V 1 base and J 4 bases; bases outside gene matches: 13. Germline V gene lookup returns CDR1 LNHNV and CDR2 YYDKDF (reference sequence). The CDR3 protein is CATSRGDGGGAFGNTIYF. The CDR3 coding sequence is TGTGCCACCAGCAGAGGCGATGGAGGGGGCGCTTTCGGAAACACCATATATTTT.

This sequence joins TRBV5-4 and TRBJ1-6, with TRBD1 matching 11 bases. Germline assignment: CDR1 SGHNT and CDR2 YYREEE (reference sequence). This CDR3 has 17 residues. V trimming: 4 bases; J trimming: 0 bases; junction bases outside the gene matches: 3. The CDR3 DNA reads TGTGCCAGCAGCCGCGGGACAGGGGGCTCCTATAATTCACCCCTCCACTTT. It is translated as CASSRGTGGSYNSPLHF.

The chain recombines TRBV18 with TRBJ2-1, with 16 positions matching TRBD2. The CDR3 sequence is 16 residues long. V was pared by 4 bases and J by 7 bases, with 4 bases of the junction left unmatched. The V gene's germline CDR1 is KGHSH and CDR2 LQKENI. The chain's CDR3 is CASSQGLAGGPNEQFF. DNA for the CDR3: TGTGCCAGCTCACAGGGACTAGCGGGGGGGCCGAATGAGCAGTTCTTC.

The rearrangement joins TRBV3-1 (or the pseudogene TRBV3-2) to TRBJ2-7, with 11 bases lining up with TRBD2. Germline-derived CDR1 and CDR2 are LGHDT and YNNKEL (reference sequence). Trimming at V came to 3 bases and at J to 0 bases, leaving 7 bases not matched to a gene. The CDR3 has 17 amino acids. DNA for the CDR3: TGTGCCAGCAGCCACGGACTAGCGGGCTCCCGCTCCTACGAGCAGTACTTC. Translating it yields CASSHGLAGSRSYEQYF.

The chain recombines TRBV7-2 with TRBJ2-7, with TRBD1 identical over 10 bases. This CDR3 region has 15 residues. Germline values: CDR1 SGHTA, CDR2 FQGNSA. Trimming removed 5 bases from V and 6 bases from J; junction bases left unmatched: 10. CDR3 coding DNA: TGTGCCAGCAGCCCGGGACAGGGGTTTTCGGCCGAGCAGTACTTC. Its translation is CASSPGQGFSAEQYF. Full variable domain (rest looked up from reference TRBV7-2 and TRBJ2-7): GAGVSQSPSNKVTEKGKDVELRCDPISGHTALYWYRQSLGQGLEFLIYFQGNSAPDKSGLPSDRFSAERTGGSVSTLTIQRTQQEDSAVYLCASSPGQGFSAEQYFGPGTRLTVT.

This clone was seen a single time. The V gene is TRBV18, the J gene TRBJ1-6; 7 bases map to TRBD1. This CDR3 region has 16 residues. Germline loops: CDR1 KGHSH, CDR2 LQKENI. J lost 7 bases, V lost 3 bases, and 9 bases had no gene match. DNA for the CDR3: TGTGCCAGCTCACCCGCAGGACAGGTTGTGAATTCACCCCTCCACTTT. Amino acids: CASSPAGQVVNSPLHF.

This clone occurred a few times. This sequence joins TRBV11-2 and TRBJ2-3, with D maybe TRBD2 (6 bases). The ends were cut back, 5 bases at V and 6 bases at J, with 18 bases in the middle. Germline V gives CDR1 SGHAT, CDR2 FQNNGV. The CDR3 is 15 residues long. The CDR3 sequence: CASSTWEEFSDTQYF. The CDR3 DNA reads as TGTGCCAGCAGCACCTGGGAGGAGTTTTCTGATACGCAGTATTTT.